The 25 T cell receptor beta chains in this list originate from one sample, sequenced in a study of control samples from healthy donors and cancer patients. Libraries were prepared by immunoSEQ multiplex PCR; TCRdb keeps only in-frame clonotypes and omits some of them. The repertoire holds approximately 100,000 clones, with 80% to 90% as singletons. The sequenced sample was blood. The source of these receptors is a young man in good health.

This clone was counted only a few times. The chain uses TRBV7-8 and TRBJ2-1; tentative D call: TRBD1 (5 bases). Germline CDR1 reads SGHVS; CDR2 reads FQNEAQ. The V end lost 1 base, the J end lost 6 bases, and 7 bases lay between the germline ends. The length of the CDR3 is 13 residues. The CDR3 nucleotides are TGTGCCAGCAGCTTAGACAGGCCCAATGAGCAGTTCTTC. Amino acid sequence: CASSLDRPNEQFF.

This rearrangement joins TRBV7-6 to TRBJ1-1; D not certain. Germline values: CDR1 SGHVS, CDR2 FNYEAQ. This CDR3 contains 16 residues. V was clipped by 1 base and J by 3 bases, with 15 bases between them. DNA for the CDR3: TGTGCCAGCAGCTTAGTAAAAGGGCGTGGGGACACTGAAGCTTTCTTT. Protein: CASSLVKGRGDTEAFF.

The V call is TRBV14, the J call TRBJ2-3; D ambiguous. Germline-derived CDR1 and CDR2 are SGHDN and FVKESK. This CDR3 is built from 13 residues. Trimming took off 6 bases at V and 1 base at J, with 8 bases between the two ends. CDR3 residues: CASRLGGTDTQYF. The DNA for the CDR3 is TGTGCCAGCAGACTCGGCGGCACAGATACGCAGTATTTT.

The rearrangement uses TRBV6-2 or TRBV6-3 and TRBJ1-3; no definite D call. Germline assignment: CDR1 MNHEY and CDR2 SVGEGT. The CDR3 is 14 amino acids. V lost 2 bases and J 0 bases, leaving 5 bases between the germline ends. CDR3 sequence: CASSYRDSGNTIYF. The CDR3 DNA sequence: TGTGCCAGCAGTTACCGGGACTCTGGAAACACCATATATTTT.

This chain links TRBV30 with TRBJ1-5; D is undetermined. Trimming shortened V by 3 bases and J by 4 bases, and 10 bases separated the two germline ends. Germline CDR1 is GTSNPN and CDR2 is SVGIG (reference sequence). This CDR3 has 13 residues. This CDR3 reads CAWSSQINQPQHF. CDR3 coding DNA: TGTGCCTGGAGCTCCCAAATAAATCAGCCCCAGCATTTT.

A single count supports this clone. The chain carries TRBV27 and TRBJ2-1; the match to TRBD2 covers 11 bases. There are 23 residues in the CDR3. The germline V gene has CDR1 MNHEY and CDR2 SMNVEV (reference sequence). Losses at the gene ends were 2 bases for V and 0 bases for J; bases not matched to a gene: 21. In DNA, the CDR3 is TGTGCCAGCAGTTTAAGGAGGGCATTAGCGGGAGGGGGCAAAATCCACTCCTACAATGAGCAGTTCTTC. It encodes CASSLRRALAGGGKIHSYNEQFF.

This clone occurred once. The chain couples TRBV5-1 to TRBJ2-1, with D possibly being TRBD2 (5 bases). The CDR3 loop spans 14 amino acids. Germline loops: CDR1 SGHRS, CDR2 YFSETQ. Trimming cost V 2 bases and J 4 bases, with 10 bases left between them. CDR3 loop: CASSLAVNYNEQFF. The DNA of the CDR3 is TGCGCCAGCAGCTTAGCGGTTAATTACAATGAGCAGTTCTTC.

The rearrangement joins TRBV7-2 to TRBJ1-6; D remains unclear. V dropped 1 base and J dropped 7 bases, with 11 bases sitting between them. The CDR3 totals 15 residues. Germline values: CDR1 SGHTA, CDR2 FQGNSA. The CDR3 protein is CASSLGTAANSPLHF. CDR3 sequence (DNA): TGTGCCAGCAGCTTAGGGACGGCCGCCAATTCACCCCTCCACTTT.

This clone was detected only once. The chain combines TRBV10-3 with TRBJ1-1; D unclear. Trimming shortened V by 5 bases and J by 0 bases, and 4 bases separated the two germline ends. Germline assignment: CDR1 ENHRY and CDR2 SYGVKD. The CDR3 runs to 12 residues. The DNA for the CDR3 is TGTGCCATCAGTCCCTTGAACACTGAAGCTTTCTTT. Residues: CAISPLNTEAFF.

This chain joins TRBV6-2 or TRBV6-3 and TRBJ2-1; D gene ambiguous. The ends were cut back, 0 bases at V and 6 bases at J, with 12 bases in the middle. This CDR3 is built from 15 residues. Germline loops: CDR1 MNHEY, CDR2 SVGEGT. The chain's CDR3 is CASSYSQVTGNEQFF. Here the CDR3 DNA reads TGTGCCAGCAGTTACTCCCAGGTCACGGGCAATGAGCAGTTCTTC.

The V gene is TRBV11-2, the J gene TRBJ2-5, with D uncertain. V dropped 7 bases and J dropped 5 bases, with 11 bases sitting between them. The length of the CDR3 is 12 residues. Per germline, CDR1 SGHAT and CDR2 FQNNGV. The CDR3 protein is CASKGLRETQYF. CDR3 bases: TGTGCCAGCAAGGGCCTCAGGGAGACCCAGTACTTC.

The V gene is TRBV6-5, the J gene TRBJ1-1; the D is unclear. The CDR3 extends over 15 amino acids. Germline V CDR1 and CDR2: MNHEY, SVGAGI. V was pared by 6 bases and J by 6 bases, with 20 bases between. This CDR3 reads CASSYTRGLSAEAFF. The CDR3 DNA sequence: TGTGCCAGCAGCTACACCCGAGGGTTATCGGCTGAAGCTTTCTTT.

This chain links TRBV6-6 with TRBJ1-2; D is unclear. The germline CDR1 and CDR2 sequences are MNHNY and SVGAGI (reference sequence). Trimming left V 6 bases short and J 2 bases short, with 10 bases between. The CDR3 extends over 13 amino acids. The CDR3 region is CASSPGRNYGYTF. The CDR3 region has the DNA TGTGCCAGCAGCCCAGGACGGAACTATGGCTACACCTTC.

The rearrangement uses TRBV4-1 and TRBJ2-5; no clear D. Germline lookup yields CDR1 MGHRA and CDR2 YSYEKL. V was pared by 1 base and J by 4 bases, with 16 bases between. The CDR3 length is 16 residues. The CDR3 region is CASSQAAVGRRETQYF. In DNA form, the CDR3 reads TGCGCCAGCAGCCAAGCGGCCGTAGGCAGGAGAGAGACCCAGTACTTC.

The chain is built from TRBV11-2 and TRBJ2-2; D remains unclear. The V end lost 5 bases, the J end lost 2 bases, and 6 bases lay between the germline ends. This CDR3 is built from 13 residues. Germline lookup yields CDR1 SGHAT and CDR2 FQNNGV. The CDR3, as DNA: TGTGCCAGCAGCCACGCCAACACCGGGGAGCTGTTTTTT. Amino acids: CASSHANTGELFF.

The chain has TRBV19 and TRBJ2-7; D is possibly TRBD1 (6 bases). Trimming removed 6 bases at V and 4 bases at J, with 16 bases between. The CDR3 is 14 amino acids. The germline V gene encodes CDR1 LNHDA and CDR2 SQIVND (reference sequence). The DNA of the CDR3 is TGTGCCAGTAGCCCCGGGACAAAAAAGTACGAGCAGTACTTC. It codes for CASSPGTKKYEQYF.

J is TRBJ1-3 and V is TRBV5-3; D not certain. TRBV5-3 is an ORF, and what it does is uncertain. The CDR3 consists of 18 residues. Trimming shortened V by 4 bases and J by 0 bases, and 20 bases separated the two germline ends. The CDR3 region is CARSKGPNRRSSGNTIYF. The CDR3 nucleotides are TGTGCCAGAAGCAAAGGACCCAATCGCCGTAGCTCTGGAAACACCATATATTTT.

J is TRBJ1-4 and V is TRBV25-1; D gene unclear. Germline-derived CDR1 and CDR2 are MGHDK and SYGVNS. Trimming shortened V by 7 bases and J by 3 bases, and 3 bases separated the two germline ends. This CDR3 is built from 11 residues. DNA for the CDR3: TGTGCCAGCAAATCTAATGAAAAACTGTTTTTT. Translating it yields CASKSNEKLFF.

The V gene is TRBV7-9, the J gene TRBJ1-1; 11 nucleotides match TRBD1. With 2 bases clipped from V and 7 bases from J, the junction kept 6 bases outside the gene matches. The CDR3 is 15 residues long. Germline values: CDR1 SEHNR, CDR2 FQNEAQ (reference sequence). In DNA form, the CDR3 reads TGTGCCAGCAGCTTAATTGGGACAGGGGGAATTGAAGCTTTCTTT. This encodes CASSLIGTGGIEAFF.

This sequence joins TRBV7-8 and TRBJ2-6, with D hard to call. Looked up from germline, CDR1 is SGHVS and CDR2 is FQNEAQ. The V and J ends lost 5 bases and 1 base respectively, with 12 bases between them. This CDR3 has 16 amino acids. The CDR3 protein is CASSKEWRSGANVLTF. For the CDR3, the DNA is TGTGCCAGCAGCAAAGAGTGGCGGTCTGGGGCCAACGTCCTGACTTTC. Variable domain in full (rest from reference TRBV7-8 and TRBJ2-6): GAGVSQSPRYKVAKRGQDVALRCDPISGHVSLFWYQQALGQGPEFLTYFQNEAQLDKSGLPSDRFFAERPEGSVSTLKIQRTQQEDSAVYLCASSKEWRSGANVLTFGAGSRLTVL.

The J gene is TRBJ1-4, the V gene TRBV5-1; tentatively, D is TRBD1 (5 bases). The germline gives CDR1 SGHRS, CDR2 YFSETQ. The CDR3 is 14 amino acids. V was pared by 1 base and J by 8 bases, with 12 bases between. The CDR3 spells CASSLRDFGEKLFF. The CDR3 DNA sequence: TGCGCCAGCAGCTTGAGGGACTTCGGGGAAAAACTGTTTTTT.

The rearrangement joins TRBV5-1 to TRBJ1-1; D is undetermined. The V end was cut by 0 bases, the J end by 4 bases, with 10 bases between. This CDR3 is built from 14 residues. Germline V lookup: CDR1 SGHRS, CDR2 YFSETQ. The CDR3 DNA is TGCGCCAGCAGCTTGGGTGGAGGGAGCACTGAAGCTTTCTTT. Protein product: CASSLGGGSTEAFF.

This sequence joins TRBV27 and TRBJ2-6, with TRBD1 as a possible D gene (5 bases). Between the trimmed V and J ends, which lost 5 bases and 1 base, there was a span of 15 bases. The CDR3 is made up of 17 amino acids. Germline lookup yields CDR1 MNHEY and CDR2 SMNVEV (reference sequence). The CDR3: CASSPQRQPSGANVLTF. In DNA, the CDR3 is TGTGCCAGCAGTCCTCAACGACAGCCATCTGGGGCCAACGTCCTGACTTTC.

V is TRBV27 and J is TRBJ2-7; 7 positions agree with TRBD1. V gave up 4 bases and J gave up 3 bases; unmatched junction bases: 12. From germline, CDR1 is MNHEY and CDR2 SMNVEV (reference sequence). CDR3 size: 16 residues. CDR3 sequence: CASSWGSRTGFYEQYF. In nucleotides, the CDR3 is TGTGCCAGCAGTTGGGGTAGCAGGACAGGCTTCTACGAGCAGTACTTC.

The chain has TRBV7-3 and TRBJ2-3; D is unclear. This CDR3 has 14 amino acids. Per the germline V gene, CDR1 is SGHTA and CDR2 is FQGTGA. V was shortened by 6 bases and J by 5 bases, with 15 bases between the two germline ends. For the CDR3, the DNA is TGTGCCAGCAGTTCTTCAGGCGATCGAGATACGCAGTATTTT. Encoded protein: CASSSSGDRDTQYF.